This T cell receptor beta chain was profiled in a study of a mutant IDH1 vaccine in newly diagnosed glioma. The overall study: Patients began vaccination 4-6 weeks after radiotherapy alone, or with temozolomide cycles. Findings and caveats of the study: Detectable vaccine-induced immune responses arose in over 90% of patients.

CDR3 size: 14 residues. Germline V gives CDR1 LNHDA, CDR2 SQIVND (reference sequence). Trimming stripped 2 bases from V and 4 bases from J, with 11 bases between. Time point here: week 35, safety follow-up. Vaccinated patients received 300 ug of mutant IDH1 20-mer peptide per dose, with topical imiquimod. Patients in the study were vaccinated eight times, receiving shots in weeks 1, 3, 5, 7, 11, 15, 19 and 23. Profiled with immunoSEQ multiplex PCR; TCRdb holds only in-frame clones, not every one. The table lists about 32,000 clones, around 80% of them singletons. Worth noting for this clone: Its target is unknown.

V gene TRBV19 combines with J gene TRBJ1-1; a weak D match, TRBD1 (5 bases). The sequence was collected from a middle-aged man with glioma. Some clones in this sample may be carry-over from other donors' samples. Material: PBMCs, obtained from a glioma patient whose treatment included an IDH1 peptide vaccine. The CDR3 bases are TGTGCCAGTAGTATAATTACAGGCTCCACTGAAGCTTTCTTT. As protein: CASSIITGSTEAFF.